What follows are 7 T cell receptor beta chains derived from one specimen sequenced in a study of blood T cell repertoires in COVID-19. Clones were read by immunoSEQ multiplex PCR, and TCRdb kept only the in-frame ones, dropping some. The data contain roughly 380,000 clones, about 90% of them singletons. The source material was PBMCs or T cells enriched from blood (not recorded which). These TCRs come from a woman aged 25 to 39 who had recovered from COVID-19.

This rearrangement joins TRBV10-2 to TRBJ1-5; TRBD1 might be the D (5 bases). The CDR3 totals 14 residues. Germline V gives CDR1 WSHSY, CDR2 SAAADI. V was trimmed by 3 bases and J by 7 bases, leaving 13 bases between them. The CDR3 spells CASSDGGEGQPQHF. CDR3 bases: TGCGCCAGCAGTGATGGGGGGGAAGGCCAGCCCCAGCATTTT.

The chain couples TRBV9 to TRBJ2-2, with TRBD1 as a possible D gene (7 bases). Looked up from germline, CDR1 is SGDLS and CDR2 is YYNGEE. This CDR3 spans 15 amino acids. The V end was cut by 6 bases, the J end by 5 bases, with 17 bases between. The CDR3 sequence is CASKPQGGGTGELFF. The CDR3 DNA sequence: TGTGCCAGCAAGCCCCAGGGGGGAGGAACCGGGGAGCTGTTTTTT.

CDR3 sequence (DNA): TGTGCCAGCACCTTGACAGGGGGAAGTAATTCACCCCTCCACTTT. Translating gives CASTLTGGSNSPLHF. The chain has TRBV28 and TRBJ1-6; TRBD1 agrees at 9 bases. With 7 bases clipped from V and 6 bases from J, the junction kept 7 bases outside the gene matches. Germline V lookup: CDR1 MDHEN, CDR2 SYDVKM. CDR3 size: 15 residues.

CDR3 sequence: CASSQDPRDSYEQYF. CDR3 nucleotide sequence: TGTGCCAGCAGCCAAGATCCCAGGGACTCCTACGAGCAGTACTTC. This chain uses TRBV3-1 (or the pseudogene TRBV3-2) with TRBJ2-7; the D gene is possibly TRBD1 (5 bases). V was cut by 0 bases and J by 0 bases, with 9 bases left in between. The CDR3 runs 15 residues. Germline loops: CDR1 LGHDT, CDR2 YNNKEL (reference sequence).

The rearrangement links TRBV13 to TRBJ1-1; unclear D gene. The CDR3 sequence is 13 residues long. V lost 1 base, J lost 3 bases, and 6 bases lay in between. From germline, CDR1 is PRHDT and CDR2 FYEKMQ (reference sequence). The CDR3 spells CASSLAGDTEAFF. The CDR3 coding sequence is TGTGCCAGCAGCTTAGCCGGGGACACTGAAGCTTTCTTT.

This clone has a single count. This rearrangement joins TRBV6-5 to TRBJ1-1, with 9 bases lining up with TRBD1. Per the germline V gene, CDR1 is MNHEY and CDR2 is SVGAGI. The length of the CDR3 is 11 residues. Trimming took 11 bases from V and 7 from J; bases not matched to a gene: 5. CDR3 region: CACLTGGEAFF. CDR3 bases: TGTGCCTGCTTGACAGGGGGTGAAGCTTTCTTT.

The rearrangement uses TRBV5-1 and TRBJ1-1; D is possibly TRBD1 (5 bases). The CDR3 runs to 14 residues. Per the germline V gene, CDR1 is SGHRS and CDR2 is YFSETQ. Trimming cost V 1 base and J 4 bases, with 11 bases left between them. The CDR3 nucleotides are TGCGCCAGCAGCTTGAACAGCGGGGGCACTGAAGCTTTCTTT. The encoded protein is CASSLNSGGTEAFF.